Presented here are 27 T cell receptor beta chains from one specimen sequenced in a study of kidney transplant recipient with SARS-CoV-2 infection. A single record per CDR3 protein comes from TCRdb applying MiXCR to the reads. In the table there are roughly 250,000 distinct CDR3 sequences, around 28% of which are singletons. The sequencing here drew on a blood sample, taken at baseline and between days 110 and 120 from a kidney transplant recipient. The source is a young adult male patient who had COVID-19 and was a kidney transplant recipient. Some T cells may be transferred from the graft donor.

V gene TRBV3-2 combines with J gene TRBJ1-6; TRBD1 is the table's D call and was not checked against the DNA. TRBV3-2 is a listed pseudogene. This CDR3 has 15 amino acids. CDR3 protein: CASSHWGTDNSPRHF. The DNA for the CDR3 is TGTGCCAGCAGCCATTGGGGGACAGATAATTCACCCCGCCACTTT.

A word on this clonotype: It may be a read error: a sequence one base away is much more abundant. V is TRBV5-6 and J is TRBJ1-2; D unclear. This CDR3 is 15 amino acids long. Germline assignment: CDR1 SGHDT and CDR2 YYEEEE. V was cut by 3 bases and J by 0 bases, with 12 bases left in between. As DNA, the CDR3 is TGTGCCAGCAGCTCTGTCCATACTCCTAACTATGGCTACACCTTC. Its translation is CASSSVHTPNYGYTF.

In its sample, this clonotype was seen many times. The chain recombines TRBV27 with TRBJ2-7; D is uncertain. The V gene's germline CDR1 is MNHEY and CDR2 SMNVEV (reference sequence). This CDR3 comprises 17 residues. V lost 3 bases, J lost 5 bases, and 23 bases lay in between. The CDR3 protein is CASSFQSPANLKDEQYF. As DNA, the CDR3 is TGTGCCAGCAGTTTTCAATCTCCCGCAAATCTGAAGGACGAGCAGTACTTC.

Details on this clonotype: This may stem from a read error, because a much larger clone lies one nucleotide away. CDR3 in DNA: TGTGCCAGCAGCGATGGGCCGGGGGGCCTCCCCTACGAGCAGTACTTC. Its protein product is CASSDGPGGLPYEQYF. The V and J genes are TRBV9 and TRBJ2-7; possible D gene TRBD2, 7 bases. The length of the CDR3 is 16 residues. Germline assignment: CDR1 SGDLS and CDR2 YYNGEE. Trimming cost V 3 bases and J 2 bases, with 18 bases left between them. The entire variable domain, with the rest obtained from reference TRBV9 and TRBJ2-7, is as follows: DSGVTQTPKHLITATGQRVTLRCSPRSGDLSVYWYQQSLDQGLQFLIQYYNGEERAKGNILERFSAQQFPDLHSELNLSSLELGDSALYFCASSDGPGGLPYEQYFGPGTRLTVT.

This clonotype has at least ten counts. The rearrangement links TRBV6-8 to TRBJ1-2; D is perhaps TRBD1 (5 bases). CDR1 is MNHGY and CDR2 is SAAAGT in the germline V gene. The V and J ends lost 5 bases and 4 bases respectively, with 23 bases between them. The CDR3 is 17 amino acids. The CDR3 spells CASSARGRSRKTYGYTF. The CDR3 DNA sequence: TGTGCCAGCAGTGCACGGGGACGCTCTAGAAAGACCTATGGCTACACCTTC.

This clonotype was recorded many times. The chain employs TRBV19 and TRBJ2-1, with D possibly TRBD2 on 6 matching bases. The CDR3 spans 14 residues. Between the trimmed V and J ends, which lost 3 bases and 7 bases, there was a span of 13 bases. Per the germline V gene, CDR1 is LNHDA and CDR2 is SQIVND (reference sequence). The CDR3 loop reads CASSIGRGTNEQFF. The CDR3 DNA follows: TGTGCCAGTAGTATTGGTCGGGGGACGAATGAGCAGTTCTTC.

Comments on this clonotype: One base away lies a much larger clone, so this may be a sequencing read error. The chain couples TRBV28 to TRBJ2-4, with 9 bases lining up with TRBD2. The CDR3 is made up of 15 amino acids. Germline V CDR1 and CDR2: MDHEN, SYDVKM. The CDR3 sequence is CASNLFSSGGNEQSF. For the CDR3, the DNA is TGTGCCAGCAATCTTTTTAGTAGCGGGGGCAATGAGCAGTCCTTC.

The rearrangement uses TRBV6-2 or TRBV6-3 and TRBJ2-7; TRBD2 aligns across 7 bases. Germline V gives CDR1 MNHEY, CDR2 SVGEGT. The CDR3 extends over 16 amino acids. The V segment lost 2 bases and the J segment 4 bases; nucleotides outside the gene matches: 11. CDR3 region: CASSYRGGVGDYEQYF. The CDR3 DNA reads as TGTGCCAGCAGTTACCGCGGGGGAGTGGGGGATTACGAGCAGTACTTC.

This clonotype was seen a few times. The rearrangement links TRBV20-1 to TRBJ1-2; D is perhaps TRBD1 (6 bases). Trimming took 3 bases from V and 4 from J, leaving 15 bases between them. The CDR3 covers 14 residues. Germline V gene sequence: CDR1 DFQATT, CDR2 SNEGSKA (reference sequence). The CDR3, as DNA: TGCAGTGCTAGTATAGGGGGAATGGCCTATGGCTACACCTTC. This encodes CSASIGGMAYGYTF.

This clonotype showed up many times. This sequence joins TRBV10-3 and TRBJ2-7, with D unclear. CDR1 and CDR2 (germline): ENHRY, SYGVKD. The CDR3 is made up of 13 amino acids. Trimming shortened V by 3 bases and J by 0 bases, and 6 bases separated the two germline ends. CDR3 nucleotides: TGTGCCATCAGTGATCCGAACTCCTACGAGCAGTACTTC. It specifies CAISDPNSYEQYF.

Ten or more counts support this clonotype. This CDR3 reads CASSLSGGLQETQYF. In DNA, the CDR3 is TGTGCCAGCAGCTTATCGGGAGGGCTACAAGAGACCCAGTACTTC. The chain has TRBV11-2 and TRBJ2-5, with 8 positions matching TRBD2. Trimming at V came to 2 bases and at J to 2 bases, leaving 4 bases not matched to a gene. Germline-derived CDR1 and CDR2 are SGHAT and FQNNGV. The CDR3 is 15 residues long. Full variable domain (rest looked up from reference TRBV11-2 and TRBJ2-5): EAGVAQSPRYKIIEKRQSVAFWCNPISGHATLYWYQQILGQGPKLLIQFQNNGVVDDSQLPKDRFSAERLKGVDSTLKIQPAKLEDSAVYLCASSLSGGLQETQYFGPGTRLLVL.

In this sample, this clonotype turned up a few times. V usage is TRBV7-2 and J usage is TRBJ2-3; TRBD2 matches at 12 bases. Germline assignment: CDR1 SGHTA and CDR2 FQGNSA. J was trimmed by 4 bases and V by 5 bases; bases with no gene match: 13. The CDR3 runs to 18 residues. The chain's CDR3 is CASSPGTSGFGGSDTQYF. The DNA for the CDR3 is TGTGCCAGCAGCCCCGGGACTAGCGGGTTCGGCGGGTCAGATACGCAGTATTTT. The full variable domain, completed using reference TRBV7-2 and TRBJ2-3, is GAGVSQSPSNKVTEKGKDVELRCDPISGHTALYWYRQSLGQGLEFLIYFQGNSAPDKSGLPSDRFSAERTGGSVSTLTIQRTQQEDSAVYLCASSPGTSGFGGSDTQYFGPGTRLTVL.

Concerning this clonotype: A much larger clone differs from this one at a single base, so this may be a read error. The chain uses TRBV7-6 and TRBJ2-5; D is perhaps TRBD2 (5 bases). CDR1 is SGHVS, CDR2 FNYEAQ, per germline. The CDR3 is 12 residues long. CDR3 protein: CAGRGIAETQYF. The DNA of the CDR3 is TGTGCCGGCAGAGGGATCGCGGAGACCCAGTACTTC.

As regards this clonotype: This clone may be a read error of a much larger clone one base away. The CDR3 DNA sequence: TGCACCAGCAGAGAGACCGGGGAGCTGTTTTTT. Its translation is CTSRETGELFF. The genes are TRBV10-2 and TRBJ2-2, with unresolved D. The CDR3 totals 11 residues. The germline CDR1 and CDR2 sequences are WSHSY and SAAADI.

This clonotype showed up just a few times. V gene TRBV7-9 combines with J gene TRBJ2-1; 11 positions match TRBD2. V dropped 5 bases and J dropped 7; count of bases not matched to a gene: 7. CDR1 and CDR2 from the germline V gene are SEHNR and FQNEAQ (reference sequence). This CDR3 is 15 amino acids long. This chain's CDR3 is CASSPPGLAENEQFF. The DNA of the CDR3 is TGTGCCAGCAGCCCCCCGGGACTAGCGGAAAATGAGCAGTTCTTC.

To note about this clonotype: This clone may be a read error of a much larger clone one base away. The chain recombines TRBV4-3 with TRBJ2-2; D is perhaps TRBD1 or TRBD2 (5 bases each). Germline values: CDR1 LGHNA, CDR2 YSLEER. The CDR3 has 14 residues. CDR3 nucleotide sequence: TGCACCAGCAGCCAAGATGGGGGTACCGGGGAGCTGTTTTTT. The encoded protein is CTSSQDGGTGELFF.

This clonotype was counted many times. The chain has TRBV18 and TRBJ1-5; D call uncertain. Germline V CDR1 and CDR2: KGHSH, LQKENI. The CDR3 runs to 12 residues. The V gene lost 5 bases and the J gene lost 3 bases, with 5 bases spanning the gap. The CDR3 bases are TGTGCCAGCTCAGGGTTCAATCAGCCCCAGCATTTT. Its translation: CASSGFNQPQHF. Variable domain in full (rest from reference TRBV18 and TRBJ1-5): NAGVMQNPRHLVRRRGQEARLRCSPMKGHSHVYWYRQLPEEGLKFMVYLQKENIIDESGMPKERFSAEFPKEGPSILRIQQVVRGDSAAYFCASSGFNQPQHFGDGTRLSIL.

Points on this clonotype: A much larger clone lies a single base off, so this may be a read error. This sequence joins TRBV30 and TRBJ1-2; 11 positions agree with TRBD1. In germline, CDR1 is GTSNPN, CDR2 SVGIG (reference sequence). CDR3 length: 16 residues. CDR3 in amino acids: CARSLGGQGAYYGYTF. Here the CDR3 DNA reads TGTGCCCGGAGTCTGGGTGGACAGGGGGCTTACTATGGCTACACCTTC.

Points on this clonotype: This may arise from a read error, as a much more abundant clone is one base away. The chain carries TRBV6-5 and TRBJ1-2; no clear D. The ends were cut back, 5 bases at V and 4 bases at J, with 23 bases in the middle. Germline values: CDR1 MNHEY, CDR2 SVGAGI. The CDR3 has 17 residues. CDR3 nucleotide sequence: TGTGCCAGCAGTGGGATAGTCTCTATGCGAAAGACCTATGGCTACACCTTC. It encodes CASSGIVSMRKTYGYTF.

This clonotype was recorded at least ten times. The chain is built from TRBV25-1 and TRBJ1-1, with D unclear. There are 14 residues in the CDR3. V dropped 4 bases and J dropped 1 base, with 10 bases sitting between them. Germline V gives CDR1 MGHDK, CDR2 SYGVNS. CDR3 sequence reads: CASSASSRNTEAFF. CDR3 nucleotides: TGTGCCAGCAGTGCGAGCAGCCGGAACACTGAAGCTTTCTTT.

On this clonotype: A read error may account for a junction end that differs from germline. The genes are TRBV7-6 and TRBJ1-2, with D unresolved. The CDR3 has 17 amino acids. The germline V gene has CDR1 SGHVS and CDR2 FNYEAQ. The CDR3 nucleotides read TGTGCCAGCAGCGTCGTAATTGAATCTCGAAAGACCTATGGCTACACCTTT. It specifies CASSVVIESRKTYGYTF.

This clonotype was seen at least ten times. This sequence joins TRBV9 and TRBJ2-1; the match to TRBD1 covers 7 bases. Germline CDR1 SGDLS, CDR2 YYNGEE. The V and J ends lost 3 bases and 6 bases, in that order; junction bases with no gene match: 12. CDR3 length: 16 residues. CDR3 in amino acids: CASSAEGARLSNEQFF. The DNA of the CDR3 is TGTGCCAGCAGCGCTGAGGGGGCGCGGTTATCCAATGAGCAGTTCTTC.

The V and J genes are TRBV28 and TRBJ2-3, with TRBD1 as a possible D gene (7 bases). V was shortened by 8 bases and J by 2 bases, with 20 bases between the two germline ends. Germline values: CDR1 MDHEN, CDR2 SYDVKM. This CDR3 spans 16 amino acids. As DNA, the CDR3 is TGTGCCAGCGGAAACAGGGGAGGTCGGGTCACAGATACGCAGTATTTT. It is translated as CASGNRGGRVTDTQYF.

This clonotype has a single count. This chain joins TRBV19 and TRBJ2-1, with D perhaps being TRBD1 or TRBD2 (6 bases each). The CDR3 runs 16 residues. The germline V and J ends were trimmed by 3 bases and 5 bases, with 17 bases remaining between them. Per the germline V gene, CDR1 is LNHDA and CDR2 is SQIVND (reference sequence). CDR3 sequence reads: CASSILQGRRDNEQFF. The DNA of the CDR3 is TGTGCCAGTAGTATCCTACAGGGTCGGAGGGACAATGAGCAGTTCTTC.

Worth noting for this clonotype: A much larger clone differs by one base, so this may be a read error. The chain couples TRBV11-2 to TRBJ2-3, with D hard to call. The CDR3 covers 12 residues. In germline, CDR1 is SGHAT, CDR2 FQNNGV. The CDR3 DNA is TGTGGCAGCAGTGATAGCACAGATACGCAGTATTTT. Its translation: CGSSDSTDTQYF.

In this sample, this clonotype turned up many times. The genes are TRBV15 and TRBJ1-4; D remains ambiguous. The CDR3 totals 17 residues. Germline V gene lookup returns CDR1 LNHNV and CDR2 YYDKDF (reference sequence). The germline V and J ends were trimmed by 5 bases and 3 bases, with 19 bases remaining between them. CDR3 protein: CATSPGWADRANEKLFF. The CDR3 region has the DNA TGTGCCACCAGCCCAGGTTGGGCCGATCGGGCTAATGAAAAACTGTTTTTT.

This clonotype was seen ten or more times. The chain employs TRBV9 and TRBJ1-3; D might be TRBD1 (6 bases). This CDR3 has 17 residues. V lost 4 bases and J 1 base, leaving 18 bases between the germline ends. Germline-derived CDR1 and CDR2 are SGDLS and YYNGEE. CDR3 protein: CASSSRGQRTSGNTIYF. The CDR3 nucleotides are TGTGCCAGCAGCTCCCGCGGACAGAGGACTTCTGGAAACACCATATATTTT.